The entry below describes one TCR beta chain. Its antigen is as yet unknown. Generation of TCR beta cDNA was performed by 5'RACE template switching incorporating UMIs. From its re-call of the 5' RACE reads, TCRdb lists each CDR3 protein once, without DNA. This sample's clone table lists about 410,000 distinct CDR3 sequences. The source of the sample is a study of T cells expressing NK-cell markers. Study in general: Among the eight sequenced donors, seven tested HCMV-seropositive and one tested seronegative. Study-wide points: The study found these clonotypes also leading the CD3+CD56-NKG2C+ fraction in a few donors. The study found dominant NKG2C+ clonotypes at about 1.0-7.5% of CD8+ T cells in about six donors.

Germline loops: CDR1 DFQATT, CDR2 SNEGSKA (reference sequence). CDR3 size: 17 residues. The sample taken for sequencing was blood T cells: a sorted CD56 or NKG2C T cell subset, CD4+ or CD8+ T cells, or bulk PBMC T cells (not recorded which). J is TRBJ1-5 and V is TRBV20-1; TCRdb picks TRBD1, but there is no DNA to check that call. The receptor comes from a woman aged 50 to 65 in good health. CDR3 loop: CSARDIGGTAKNQPQHF.